A single sample is the source of the 8 T cell receptor beta chains below, sequenced in a study of response to subunit inactivated influenza vaccine. A single record per CDR3 protein comes from TCRdb applying MiXCR to the RT-PCR reads. The data show fewer than 650,000 distinct CDR3 sequences, 13% seen once. This specimen was PBMCs from blood, taken 45 days after vaccination. These receptor sequences come from a man in his fifties or sixties who received an inactivated influenza vaccine.

At least ten counts were recorded for this clonotype. The chain employs TRBV4-2 and TRBJ2-1; 7 bases agree with TRBD2. J lost 1 base, V lost 7 bases, and 10 bases had no gene match. CDR1 and CDR2 from the germline V gene are LGHNA and YNFKEQ. The CDR3 contains 16 residues. The CDR3, as DNA: TGTGCCAGCAAGGGAGGCGGGAGTGGTTCCTACAATGAGCAGTTCTTC. Its translation: CASKGGGSGSYNEQFF.

V usage is TRBV5-1 and J usage is TRBJ1-6; 9 positions agree with TRBD1. This CDR3 region has 15 residues. Germline V gene sequence: CDR1 SGHRS, CDR2 YFSETQ. The V segment lost 8 bases and the J segment 9 bases; nucleotides outside the gene matches: 12. The CDR3 coding sequence is TGCGCCAGAACAAATCCCGGGACAGGGTGTTCACCCCTCCACTTT. This encodes CARTNPGTGCSPLHF.

Note on this clonotype: Since a much larger clone is just one base distant, this may be a read error. The chain combines TRBV20-1 with TRBJ2-7; 7 nucleotides line up with TRBD1. The germline gives CDR1 DFQATT, CDR2 SNEGSKA (reference sequence). The CDR3 length is 16 residues. CDR3 protein: CCARPNPDRAAYEQYF. Written as DNA, the CDR3 is TGCTGTGCTAGACCCAACCCTGACAGGGCGGCCTACGAGCAGTACTTC.

Written as DNA, the CDR3 is TGCGCCAGCAGCTTGGCAGGGGTCGATGGCTACACCTTC. Translation: CASSLAGVDGYTF. The gene calls are TRBV5-1 and TRBJ1-2, with D perhaps matching TRBD1 (6 bases). The V gene's germline CDR1 is SGHRS and CDR2 YFSETQ. CDR3 size: 13 residues. With 0 bases removed from V and 6 bases from J, the gap between germline ends came to 9 bases. The full variable domain, its missing parts supplied by reference TRBV5-1 and TRBJ1-2, is KAGVTQTPRYLIKTRGQQVTLSCSPISGHRSVSWYQQTPGQGLQFLFEYFSETQRNKGNFPGRFSGRQFSNSRSEMNVSTLELGDSALYLCASSLAGVDGYTFGSGTRLTVV.

The chain links TRBV7-9 to TRBJ1-4, with 10 bases identical to TRBD1. This CDR3 has 15 residues. Looked up from germline, CDR1 is SEHNR and CDR2 is FQNEAQ (reference sequence). The V and J ends lost 4 bases and 8 bases, in that order; junction bases with no gene match: 7. The CDR3, as DNA: TGTGCCAGCAGCTCAACCGGGACAGGGGACGAAAAACTGTTTTTT. Its protein product is CASSSTGTGDEKLFF. Drawing the rest from reference TRBV7-9 and TRBJ1-4, the complete variable domain is DTGVSQNPRHKITKRGQNVTFRCDPISEHNRLYWYRQTLGQGPEFLTYFQNEAQLEKSRLLSDRFSAERPKGSFSTLEIQRTEQGDSAMYLCASSSTGTGDEKLFFGSGTQLSVL.

The gene calls are TRBV3-1 and TRBJ2-1; TRBD2 might be the D (6 bases). This CDR3 is 13 amino acids long. Per the germline V gene, CDR1 is LGHDT and CDR2 is YNNKEL (reference sequence). Trimming cost V 10 bases and J 9 bases, with 19 bases left between them. CDR3 in amino acids: CATELAALGEQFF. The CDR3 bases are TGTGCCACGGAACTAGCCGCATTGGGTGAGCAGTTCTTC.

This clonotype was recorded at least ten times. The genes are TRBV15 and TRBJ2-3; no firm D call. The CDR3 consists of 14 residues. Trimming removed 1 base from V and 1 base from J, with 6 bases in between. Germline CDR1 LNHNV, CDR2 YYDKDF (reference sequence). Here the CDR3 reads CATSRVTRTDTQYF. The CDR3 DNA follows: TGTGCCACCAGCAGAGTAACTCGCACAGATACGCAGTATTTT.

This clonotype was counted at least ten times. This chain joins TRBV7-2 and TRBJ2-5, with 7 positions matching TRBD1. The V segment lost 3 bases and the J segment 4 bases; nucleotides outside the gene matches: 2. The germline gives CDR1 SGHTA, CDR2 FQGNSA. The CDR3 length is 13 residues. The CDR3 nucleotides are TGTGCCAGCAGCTTGGGACAGTTAGAGACCCAGTACTTC. It encodes CASSLGQLETQYF.